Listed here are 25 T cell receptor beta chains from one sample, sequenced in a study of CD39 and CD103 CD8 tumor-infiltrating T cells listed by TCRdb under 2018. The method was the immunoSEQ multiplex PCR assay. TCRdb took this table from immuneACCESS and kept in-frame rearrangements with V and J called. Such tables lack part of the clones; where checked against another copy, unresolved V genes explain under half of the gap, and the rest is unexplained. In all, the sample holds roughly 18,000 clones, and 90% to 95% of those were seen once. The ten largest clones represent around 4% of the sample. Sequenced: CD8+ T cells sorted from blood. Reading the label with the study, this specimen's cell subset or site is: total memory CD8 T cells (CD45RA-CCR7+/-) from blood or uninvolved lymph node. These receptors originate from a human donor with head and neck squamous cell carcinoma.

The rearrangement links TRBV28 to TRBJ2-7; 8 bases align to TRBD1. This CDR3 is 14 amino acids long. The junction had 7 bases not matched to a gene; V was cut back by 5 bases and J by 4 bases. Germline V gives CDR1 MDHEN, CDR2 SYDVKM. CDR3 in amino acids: CASSAGDRKYEQYF. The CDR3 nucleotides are TGTGCCAGCAGTGCAGGGGACAGGAAGTACGAGCAGTACTTC.

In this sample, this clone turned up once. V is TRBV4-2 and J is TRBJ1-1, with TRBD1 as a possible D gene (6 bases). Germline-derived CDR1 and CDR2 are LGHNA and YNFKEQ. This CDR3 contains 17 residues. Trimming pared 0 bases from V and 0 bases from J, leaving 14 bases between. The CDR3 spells CASSQDFGQSMNTEAFF. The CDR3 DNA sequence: TGTGCCAGCAGCCAAGACTTCGGACAGAGCATGAACACTGAAGCTTTCTTT.

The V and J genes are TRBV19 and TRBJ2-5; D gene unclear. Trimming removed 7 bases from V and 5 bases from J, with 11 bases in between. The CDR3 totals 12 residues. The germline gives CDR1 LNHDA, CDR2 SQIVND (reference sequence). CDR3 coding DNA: TGTGCCAGTAATCCATGGGGTGAGACCCAGTACTTC. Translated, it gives CASNPWGETQYF.

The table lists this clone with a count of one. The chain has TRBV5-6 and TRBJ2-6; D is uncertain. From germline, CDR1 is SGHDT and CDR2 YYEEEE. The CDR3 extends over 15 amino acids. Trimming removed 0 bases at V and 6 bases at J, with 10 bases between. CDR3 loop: CASSLVPSSANVLTF. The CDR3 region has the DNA TGTGCCAGCAGCTTGGTACCGTCGTCGGCCAACGTCCTGACTTTC.

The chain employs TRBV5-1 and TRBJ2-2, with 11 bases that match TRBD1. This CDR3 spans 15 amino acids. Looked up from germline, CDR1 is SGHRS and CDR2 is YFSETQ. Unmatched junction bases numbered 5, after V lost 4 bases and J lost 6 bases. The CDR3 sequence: CASSAWDRGAGELFF. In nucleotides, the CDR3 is TGCGCCAGCAGCGCCTGGGACAGGGGGGCCGGGGAGCTGTTTTTT.

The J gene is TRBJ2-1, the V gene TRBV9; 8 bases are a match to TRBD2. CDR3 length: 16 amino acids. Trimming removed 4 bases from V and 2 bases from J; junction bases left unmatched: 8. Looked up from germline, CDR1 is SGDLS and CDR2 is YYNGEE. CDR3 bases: TGTGCCAGCAGCACGACCGGGACTAGTACCTACAATGAGCAGTTCTTC. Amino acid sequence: CASSTTGTSTYNEQFF.

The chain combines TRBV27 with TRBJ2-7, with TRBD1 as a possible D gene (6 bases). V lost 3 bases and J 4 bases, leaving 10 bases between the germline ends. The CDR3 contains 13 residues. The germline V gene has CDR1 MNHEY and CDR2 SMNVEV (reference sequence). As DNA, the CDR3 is TGTGCCAGCAGTTTTCAGGGGCGGTACGAGCAGTACTTC. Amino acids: CASSFQGRYEQYF.

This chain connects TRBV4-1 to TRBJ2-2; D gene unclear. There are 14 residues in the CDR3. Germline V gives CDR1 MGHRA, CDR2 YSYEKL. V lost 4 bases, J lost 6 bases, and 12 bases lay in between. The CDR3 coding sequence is TGCGCCAGCAGCCCGGTGACTGGAGCCGGGGAGCTGTTTTTT. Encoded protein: CASSPVTGAGELFF.

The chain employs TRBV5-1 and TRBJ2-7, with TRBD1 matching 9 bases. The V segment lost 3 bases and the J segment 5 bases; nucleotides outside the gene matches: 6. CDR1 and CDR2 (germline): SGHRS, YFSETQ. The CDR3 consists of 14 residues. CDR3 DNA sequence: TGCGCCAGCAGCTCCGGGACAGGGTTGAACGAGCAGTACTTC. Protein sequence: CASSSGTGLNEQYF. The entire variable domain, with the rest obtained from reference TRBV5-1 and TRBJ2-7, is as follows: KAGVTQTPRYLIKTRGQQVTLSCSPISGHRSVSWYQQTPGQGLQFLFEYFSETQRNKGNFPGRFSGRQFSNSRSEMNVSTLELGDSALYLCASSSGTGLNEQYFGPGTRLTVT.

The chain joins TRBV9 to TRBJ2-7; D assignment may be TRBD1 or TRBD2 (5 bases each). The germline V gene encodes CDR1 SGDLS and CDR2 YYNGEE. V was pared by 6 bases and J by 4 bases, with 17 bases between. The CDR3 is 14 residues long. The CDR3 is CASNEGFPQYEQYF. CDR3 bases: TGTGCCAGCAACGAGGGGTTTCCCCAGTACGAGCAGTACTTC. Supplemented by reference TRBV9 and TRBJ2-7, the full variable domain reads DSGVTQTPKHLITATGQRVTLRCSPRSGDLSVYWYQQSLDQGLQFLIQYYNGEERAKGNILERFSAQQFPDLHSELNLSSLELGDSALYFCASNEGFPQYEQYFGPGTRLTVT.

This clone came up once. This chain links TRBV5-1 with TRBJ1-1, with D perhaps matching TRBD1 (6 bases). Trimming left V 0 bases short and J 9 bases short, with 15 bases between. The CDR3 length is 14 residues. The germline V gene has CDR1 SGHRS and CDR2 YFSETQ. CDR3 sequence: CASSLDRVTLQAFF. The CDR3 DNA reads TGCGCCAGCAGCTTGGACAGGGTAACTTTACAAGCTTTCTTT.

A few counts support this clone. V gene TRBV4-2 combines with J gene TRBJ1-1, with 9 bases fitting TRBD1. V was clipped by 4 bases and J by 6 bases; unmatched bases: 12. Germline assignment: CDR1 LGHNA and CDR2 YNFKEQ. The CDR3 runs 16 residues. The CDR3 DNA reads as TGTGCCAGCAGCCTATTCAACAGGGGGCCGACGGCTGAAGCTTTCTTT. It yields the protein CASSLFNRGPTAEAFF.

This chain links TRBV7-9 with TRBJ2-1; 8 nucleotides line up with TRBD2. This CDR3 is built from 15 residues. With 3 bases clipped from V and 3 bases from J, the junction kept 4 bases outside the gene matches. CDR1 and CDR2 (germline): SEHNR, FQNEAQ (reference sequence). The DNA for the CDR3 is TGTGCCAGCAGCTTTACGCTAGCGGGCTACAATGAGCAGTTCTTC. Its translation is CASSFTLAGYNEQFF.

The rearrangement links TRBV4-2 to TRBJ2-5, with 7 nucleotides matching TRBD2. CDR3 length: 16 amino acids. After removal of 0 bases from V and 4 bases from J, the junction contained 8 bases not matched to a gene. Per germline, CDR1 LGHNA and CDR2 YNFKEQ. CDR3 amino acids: CASSQERVGGGETQYF. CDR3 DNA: TGTGCCAGCAGCCAAGAAAGGGTCGGCGGGGGAGAGACCCAGTACTTC.

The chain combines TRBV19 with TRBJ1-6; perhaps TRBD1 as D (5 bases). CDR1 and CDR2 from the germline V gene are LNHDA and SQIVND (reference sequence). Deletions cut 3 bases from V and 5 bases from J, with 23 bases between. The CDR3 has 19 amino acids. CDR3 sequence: CASSMLSGLVEKDNSPLHF. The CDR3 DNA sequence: TGTGCCAGTAGTATGCTTTCGGGACTCGTCGAAAAGGATAATTCACCCCTCCACTTT.

CDR3 coding DNA: TGTGCCAGCAGTCCGACAGGGGGCTGGCAGCCCCAGCATTTT. Amino acid sequence: CASSPTGGWQPQHF. The chain uses TRBV27 and TRBJ1-5; the match to TRBD1 covers 10 bases. This CDR3 is built from 14 residues. Germline CDR1 MNHEY, CDR2 SMNVEV (reference sequence). V lost 5 bases to trimming and J lost 7 bases; unmatched junction nucleotides: 5.

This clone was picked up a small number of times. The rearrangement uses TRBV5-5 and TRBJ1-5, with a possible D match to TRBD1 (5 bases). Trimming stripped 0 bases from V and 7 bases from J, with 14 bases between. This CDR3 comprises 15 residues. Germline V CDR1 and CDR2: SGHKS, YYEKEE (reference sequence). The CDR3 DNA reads TGTGCCAGCAGCTTGGGCGGGGCCTGGGGGCAGCCCCAGCATTTT. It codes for CASSLGGAWGQPQHF.

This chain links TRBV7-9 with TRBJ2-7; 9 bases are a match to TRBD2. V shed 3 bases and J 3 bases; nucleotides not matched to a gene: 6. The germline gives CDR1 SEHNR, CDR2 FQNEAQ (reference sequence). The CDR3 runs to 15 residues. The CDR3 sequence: CASSLAGGTFYEQYF. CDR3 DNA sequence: TGTGCCAGCAGCTTGGCGGGGGGGACCTTCTACGAGCAGTACTTC.

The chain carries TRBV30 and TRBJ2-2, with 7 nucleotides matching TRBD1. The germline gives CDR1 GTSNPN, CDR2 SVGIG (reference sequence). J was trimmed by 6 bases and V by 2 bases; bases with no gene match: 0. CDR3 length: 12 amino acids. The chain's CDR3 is CAWSQGAGELFF. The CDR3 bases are TGTGCCTGGAGTCAGGGGGCCGGGGAGCTGTTTTTT. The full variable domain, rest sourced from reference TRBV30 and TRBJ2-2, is SQTIHQWPATLVQPVGSPLSLECTVEGTSNPNLYWYRQAAGRGLQLLFYSVGIGQISSEVPQNLSASRPQDRQFILSSKKLLLSDSGFYLCAWSQGAGELFFGEGSRLTVL.

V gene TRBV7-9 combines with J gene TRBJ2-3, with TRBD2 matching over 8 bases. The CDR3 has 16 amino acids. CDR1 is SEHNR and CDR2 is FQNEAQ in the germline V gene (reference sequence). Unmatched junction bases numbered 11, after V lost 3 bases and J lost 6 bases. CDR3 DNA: TGTGCCAGCAGCTTCTTATCCGGGGGGGCCTGGGATACGCAGTATTTT. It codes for CASSFLSGGAWDTQYF.

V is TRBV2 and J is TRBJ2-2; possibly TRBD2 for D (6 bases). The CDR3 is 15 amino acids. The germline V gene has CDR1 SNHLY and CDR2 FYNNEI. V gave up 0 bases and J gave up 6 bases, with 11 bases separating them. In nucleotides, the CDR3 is TGTGCCAGCAGTGAAGCGGCAGGGAGGCCCGGGGAGCTGTTTTTT. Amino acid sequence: CASSEAAGRPGELFF.

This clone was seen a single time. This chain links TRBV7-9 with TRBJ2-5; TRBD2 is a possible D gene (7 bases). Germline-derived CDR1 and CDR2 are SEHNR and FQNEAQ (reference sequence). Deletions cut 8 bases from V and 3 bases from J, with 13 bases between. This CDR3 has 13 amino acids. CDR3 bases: TGTGCCAGCCGGGGGGCATTGGAAGAGACCCAGTACTTC. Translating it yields CASRGALEETQYF.

The CDR3 DNA follows: TGTGCCAGCAGCGGTCGACAGGGAACTTACAATGAGCAGTTCTTC. Translated, it gives CASSGRQGTYNEQFF. The rearrangement joins TRBV9 to TRBJ2-1, with 7 bases identical to TRBD1. The CDR3 has 15 residues. Germline CDR1 and CDR2: SGDLS and YYNGEE. V lost 3 bases to trimming and J lost 4 bases; unmatched junction nucleotides: 7.

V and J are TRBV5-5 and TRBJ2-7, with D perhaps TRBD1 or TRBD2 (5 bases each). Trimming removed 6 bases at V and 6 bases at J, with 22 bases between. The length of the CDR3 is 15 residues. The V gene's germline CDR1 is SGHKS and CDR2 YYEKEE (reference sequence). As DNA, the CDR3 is TGTGCCAGCACCCCCCCGGGGCAGGGCGCCAGCGAGCAGTACTTC. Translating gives CASTPPGQGASEQYF.

The CDR3 bases are TGCGCCAGCAGCCAACTATGGACAGGGGGAAAACTGTTTTTT. As protein: CASSQLWTGGKLFF. This rearrangement joins TRBV4-1 to TRBJ1-4, with 10 bases fitting TRBD1. V was pared by 2 bases and J by 10 bases, with 4 bases of the junction left unmatched. This CDR3 has 14 residues. Germline lookup yields CDR1 MGHRA and CDR2 YSYEKL.